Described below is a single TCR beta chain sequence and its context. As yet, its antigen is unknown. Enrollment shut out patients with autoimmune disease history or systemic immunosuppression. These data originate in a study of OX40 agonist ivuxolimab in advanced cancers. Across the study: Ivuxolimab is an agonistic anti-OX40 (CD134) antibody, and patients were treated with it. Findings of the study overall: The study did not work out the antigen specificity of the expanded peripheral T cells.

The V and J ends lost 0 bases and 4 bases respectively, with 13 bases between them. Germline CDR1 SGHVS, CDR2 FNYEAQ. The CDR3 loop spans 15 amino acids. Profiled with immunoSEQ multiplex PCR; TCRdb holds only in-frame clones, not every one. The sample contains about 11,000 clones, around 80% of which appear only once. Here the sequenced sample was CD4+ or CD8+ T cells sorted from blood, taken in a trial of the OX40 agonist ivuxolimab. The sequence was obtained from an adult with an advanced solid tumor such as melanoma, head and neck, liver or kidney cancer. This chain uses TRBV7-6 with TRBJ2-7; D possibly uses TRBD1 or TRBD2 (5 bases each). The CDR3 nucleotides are TGTGCCAGCAGCTTAGCGCTCGGGGCTGCTTACGAGCAGTACTTC. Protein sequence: CASSLALGAAYEQYF.